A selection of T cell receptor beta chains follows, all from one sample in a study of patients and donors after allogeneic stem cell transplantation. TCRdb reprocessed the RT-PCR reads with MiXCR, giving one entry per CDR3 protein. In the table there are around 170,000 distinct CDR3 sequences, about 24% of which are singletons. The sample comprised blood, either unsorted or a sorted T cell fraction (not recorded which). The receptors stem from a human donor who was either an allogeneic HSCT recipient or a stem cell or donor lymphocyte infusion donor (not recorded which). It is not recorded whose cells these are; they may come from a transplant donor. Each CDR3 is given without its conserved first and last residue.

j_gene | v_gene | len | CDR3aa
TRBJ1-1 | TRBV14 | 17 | ASSQEPSQSMGPNTEAF
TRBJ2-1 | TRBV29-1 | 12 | SVALATLRNEQF
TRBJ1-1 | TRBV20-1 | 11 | SASQQGGTEAF
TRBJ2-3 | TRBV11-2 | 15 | ASSSPTGTSHSNTQY
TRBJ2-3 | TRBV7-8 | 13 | ASSRRDLRTDTQY
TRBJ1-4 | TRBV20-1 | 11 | SAEGLGGEKLF
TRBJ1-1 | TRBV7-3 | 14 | ASSLSQWGVNTEAF
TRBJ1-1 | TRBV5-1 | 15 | ASSFGERGRWNTEAF
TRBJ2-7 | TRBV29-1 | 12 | SVVGTSGSYEQY
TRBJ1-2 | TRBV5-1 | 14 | ASSLIPSPVYYGYT
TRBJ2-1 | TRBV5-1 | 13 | ASSLEAGSYNEQF
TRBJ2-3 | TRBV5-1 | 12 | ASSLALRTDTQY
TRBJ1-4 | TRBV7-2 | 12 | ASSSGQGRGKLF
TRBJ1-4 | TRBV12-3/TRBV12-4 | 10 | ASSTGGEKLF
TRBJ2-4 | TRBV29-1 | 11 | SGLSGRANIQY
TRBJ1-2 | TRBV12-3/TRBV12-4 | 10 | ASTARSTGYT
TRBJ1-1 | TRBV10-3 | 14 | AISASGVTMNTEAF
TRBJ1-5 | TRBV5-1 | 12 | ASSLTVGGQPQH
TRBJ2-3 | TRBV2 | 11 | ASSEQGMNTQY
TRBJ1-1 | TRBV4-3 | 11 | ASSQAYSTEAF
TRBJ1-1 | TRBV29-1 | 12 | SVEVVRGAGGAF
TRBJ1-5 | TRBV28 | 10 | ASSFSVQPQH
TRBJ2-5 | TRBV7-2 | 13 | ASSSFGLVEETQY